This T cell receptor (beta chain) is from a study of blood T cells in healthy people across ages. V lost 8 bases and J 2 bases, leaving 14 bases between the germline ends. The CDR3 is 14 residues long. Sample-barcoded 5' priming and a J-beta primer mix drove a second PCR of about 6 to 12 cycles. With 12 random nucleotides, a template-switch adaptor tagged each individual cDNA molecule. TCRdb independently ran MiXCR on the 5' RACE reads; one entry per CDR3 protein. The sample contains 600,000 to 900,000 distinct CDR3 sequences, approximately 24% of which appear only once. Another study also made use of these data, one on T cells of mothers and their children. That study adds: Every mother produced more than 10 million TCR beta CDR3 reads, whereas every child provided about 3 million.

Sample: blood. The V gene is TRBV12-3 or TRBV12-4, the J gene TRBJ2-3; D is possibly TRBD1 or TRBD2 (5 bases each). The receptor's source is a boy aged 5-17 years in good health. Here the CDR3 reads CASVDTGITDTQYF. CDR3 DNA sequence: TGTGCCAGCGTGGACACGGGGATCACAGATACGCAGTATTTT.